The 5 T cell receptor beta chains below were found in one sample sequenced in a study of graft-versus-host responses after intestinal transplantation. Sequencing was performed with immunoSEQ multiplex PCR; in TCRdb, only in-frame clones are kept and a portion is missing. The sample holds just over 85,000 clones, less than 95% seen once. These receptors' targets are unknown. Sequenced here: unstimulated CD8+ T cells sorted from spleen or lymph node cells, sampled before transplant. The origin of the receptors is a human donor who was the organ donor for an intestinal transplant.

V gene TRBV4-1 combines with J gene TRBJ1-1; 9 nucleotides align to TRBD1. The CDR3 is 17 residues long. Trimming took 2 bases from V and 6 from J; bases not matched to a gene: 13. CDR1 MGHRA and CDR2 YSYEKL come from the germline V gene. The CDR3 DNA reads TGCGCCAGCAGCCAATTCTCCGGGACAGGGATGGGCCCTGAAGCTTTCTTT. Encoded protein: CASSQFSGTGMGPEAFF.

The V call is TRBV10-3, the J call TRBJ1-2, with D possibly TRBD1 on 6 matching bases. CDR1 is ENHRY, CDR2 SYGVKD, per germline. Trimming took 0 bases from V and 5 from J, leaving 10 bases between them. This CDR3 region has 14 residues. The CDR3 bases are TGTGCCATCAGTGAGTCCGTGGGGGCGTATGGCTACACCTTC. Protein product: CAISESVGAYGYTF.

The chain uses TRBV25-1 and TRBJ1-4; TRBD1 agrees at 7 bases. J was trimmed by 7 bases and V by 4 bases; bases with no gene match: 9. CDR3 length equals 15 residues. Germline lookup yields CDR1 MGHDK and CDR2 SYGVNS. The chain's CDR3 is CASSGLTGMVEKLFF. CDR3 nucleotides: TGTGCCAGCAGTGGTTTGACAGGGATGGTTGAAAAACTGTTTTTT. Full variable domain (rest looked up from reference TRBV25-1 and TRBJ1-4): EADIYQTPRYLVIGTGKKITLECSQTMGHDKMYWYQQDPGMELHLIHYSYGVNSTEKGDLSSESTVSRIRTEHFPLTLESARPSHTSQYLCASSGLTGMVEKLFFGSGTQLSVL.

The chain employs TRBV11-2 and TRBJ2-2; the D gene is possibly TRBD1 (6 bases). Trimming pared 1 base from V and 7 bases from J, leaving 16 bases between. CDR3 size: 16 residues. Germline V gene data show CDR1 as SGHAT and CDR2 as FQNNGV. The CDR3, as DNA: TGTGCCAGCAGCTTAGGAGCAGGGGCAGTAGGCGGGGAGCTGTTTTTT. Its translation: CASSLGAGAVGGELFF.

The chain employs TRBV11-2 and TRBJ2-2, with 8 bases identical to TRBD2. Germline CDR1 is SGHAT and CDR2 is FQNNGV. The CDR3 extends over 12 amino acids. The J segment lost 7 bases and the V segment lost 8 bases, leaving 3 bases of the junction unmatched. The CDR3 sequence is CASRGGDGELFF. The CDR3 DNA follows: TGTGCCAGCCGGGGGGGGGACGGGGAGCTGTTTTTT.